One and the same sample provided the 27 T cell receptor beta chains below, sequenced in a study of OX40 agonist ivuxolimab in advanced cancers. Profiled with immunoSEQ multiplex PCR; TCRdb holds only in-frame clones, not every one. The sample shows approximately 100,000 clones, 75% to 95% of them seen only once. Sequences were derived from CD4+ or CD8+ T cells sorted from blood, sampled in a trial of the OX40 agonist ivuxolimab. The receptors shown here come from an adult with an advanced solid tumor such as melanoma, head and neck, liver or kidney cancer.

The V call is TRBV28, the J call TRBJ2-5, with D possibly TRBD1 on 5 matching bases. Germline V CDR1 and CDR2: MDHEN, SYDVKM. V was cut by 5 bases and J by 1 base, with 11 bases left in between. This CDR3 is built from 14 residues. The DNA of the CDR3 is TGTGCCAGCAGTAGGGGCGGAGTCCAAGAGACCCAGTACTTC. This encodes CASSRGGVQETQYF.

The rearrangement uses TRBV7-9 and TRBJ2-7; D gene ambiguous. Germline values: CDR1 SEHNR, CDR2 FQNEAQ (reference sequence). V lost 5 bases, J lost 3 bases, and 11 bases lay in between. The CDR3 consists of 13 residues. CDR3 DNA: TGTGCCAGCAGCCCGCACTCATTCTACGAGCAGTACTTC. This translates into CASSPHSFYEQYF.

The chain is built from TRBV4-2 and TRBJ2-3; 10 bases agree with TRBD2. V dropped 1 base and J dropped 1; count of bases not matched to a gene: 2. CDR1 and CDR2 (germline): LGHNA, YNFKEQ. The CDR3 covers 16 residues. The CDR3 sequence is CASSQASGRGTDTQYF. For the CDR3, the DNA is TGTGCCAGCAGCCAAGCTAGCGGGAGAGGCACAGATACGCAGTATTTT.

The count of this clone is one. The J gene is TRBJ2-7, the V gene TRBV28; 8 nucleotides match TRBD1. The CDR3 extends over 15 amino acids. Germline values: CDR1 MDHEN, CDR2 SYDVKM. Trimming cost V 7 bases and J 5 bases; bases outside gene matches: 13. The CDR3 spells CASKVERTGLDEQYF. CDR3 in DNA: TGTGCCAGCAAGGTTGAAAGGACAGGGTTGGACGAGCAGTACTTC.

The J gene is TRBJ1-5, the V gene TRBV28; TRBD1 aligns across 9 bases. Germline lookup yields CDR1 MDHEN and CDR2 SYDVKM. The J segment lost 2 bases and the V segment lost 2 bases, leaving 1 base of the junction unmatched. The CDR3 loop spans 15 amino acids. CDR3 DNA sequence: TGTGCCAGCAGTTTAGGGACAGGGCGCAATCAGCCCCAGCATTTT. Protein: CASSLGTGRNQPQHF.

V and J are TRBV6-5 and TRBJ1-3, with no clear D. Germline V gene data show CDR1 as MNHEY and CDR2 as SVGAGI. V lost 2 bases and J lost 0, with 11 bases in between. This CDR3 is 16 amino acids long. The CDR3 is CASSYGRGYSGNTIYF. CDR3 sequence (DNA): TGTGCCAGCAGTTACGGGAGAGGATACTCTGGAAACACCATATATTTT.

V is TRBV4-1 and J is TRBJ2-7; 14 bases align to TRBD2. Germline loops: CDR1 MGHRA, CDR2 YSYEKL. CDR3 length: 16 residues. Trimming removed 3 bases from V and 5 bases from J; junction bases left unmatched: 6. The CDR3 region has the DNA TGCGCCAGCAGCCAGGGACTAGCGGGAGAGGTCCACGAGCAGTACTTC. Residues: CASSQGLAGEVHEQYF.

The V and J genes are TRBV19 and TRBJ2-7, with D perhaps matching TRBD1 (6 bases). CDR1 is LNHDA and CDR2 is SQIVND in the germline V gene (reference sequence). Trimming removed 5 bases from V and 2 bases from J, with 13 bases in between. The CDR3 sequence is 14 residues long. Here the CDR3 DNA reads TGTGCCAGTAGTTATGTTGGGGGCCCCTACGAGCAGTACTTC. Translated, it gives CASSYVGGPYEQYF.

The chain recombines TRBV7-2 with TRBJ2-5, with 10 bases identical to TRBD1. The CDR3 length is 13 residues. With 4 bases clipped from V and 5 bases from J, the junction kept 1 base outside the gene matches. Germline V lookup: CDR1 SGHTA, CDR2 FQGNSA. The CDR3 loop reads CASSSGQGETQYF. In nucleotides, the CDR3 is TGTGCCAGCAGCTCGGGACAGGGGGAGACCCAGTACTTC.

The CDR3 coding sequence is TGTGCCAGCAGCTTAGAGACTAGCGGGAGGTTTGAGCAGTACTTC. This sequence encodes CASSLETSGRFEQYF. This chain joins TRBV11-2 and TRBJ2-7; TRBD2 matches at 13 bases. Trimming cost V 0 bases and J 7 bases; bases outside gene matches: 3. The CDR3 is made up of 15 amino acids. Germline V gene lookup returns CDR1 SGHAT and CDR2 FQNNGV.

The chain has TRBV7-7 and TRBJ2-5, with no clear D. The V end lost 5 bases, the J end lost 2 bases, and 6 bases lay between the germline ends. Germline-derived CDR1 and CDR2 are SSHAT and FNYEAQ (reference sequence). The CDR3 is 12 residues long. DNA for the CDR3: TGTGCCAGCAGCCCACTTCAAGAGACCCAGTACTTC. It yields the protein CASSPLQETQYF.

J is TRBJ1-1 and V is TRBV30, with 7 nucleotides matching TRBD1. CDR3 length equals 15 residues. With 7 bases clipped from V and 5 bases from J, the junction kept 16 bases outside the gene matches. Germline V gene data show CDR1 as GTSNPN and CDR2 as SVGIG (reference sequence). The CDR3, as DNA: TGTGCCTCCGGGCCAAGACAGGGAATGGTTACTGAAGCTTTCTTT. Amino acids: CASGPRQGMVTEAFF.

This clone was seen a few times. The genes are TRBV9 and TRBJ1-3; weak D call: TRBD1 (5 bases). Per the germline V gene, CDR1 is SGDLS and CDR2 is YYNGEE. The CDR3 consists of 14 residues. The ends were cut back, 0 bases at V and 7 bases at J, with 11 bases in the middle. The CDR3 nucleotides are TGTGCCAGCAGCGTAGGGCAGGGCCTGAACACCATATATTTT. Translating gives CASSVGQGLNTIYF. The whole variable domain, remainder taken from reference TRBV9 and TRBJ1-3, is DSGVTQTPKHLITATGQRVTLRCSPRSGDLSVYWYQQSLDQGLQFLIQYYNGEERAKGNILERFSAQQFPDLHSELNLSSLELGDSALYFCASSVGQGLNTIYFGEGSWLTVV.

The chain recombines TRBV5-6 with TRBJ2-3; 7 positions match TRBD2. The junction had 14 bases not matched to a gene; V was cut back by 3 bases and J by 4 bases. The CDR3 consists of 17 residues. Germline CDR1 SGHDT, CDR2 YYEEEE. The CDR3 bases are TGTGCCAGCAGCTGGCGGGGGACCCCCGGACTAGCAGATACGCAGTATTTT. It translates to CASSWRGTPGLADTQYF.

The chain joins TRBV5-4 to TRBJ2-7; D is uncertain. The CDR3 loop spans 14 amino acids. The ends were cut back, 0 bases at V and 5 bases at J, with 12 bases in the middle. CDR1 is SGHNT, CDR2 YYREEE, per germline (reference sequence). The CDR3 DNA follows: TGTGCCAGCAGCTTGGCTCTGGGTGGTGACGAGCAGTACTTC. Protein: CASSLALGGDEQYF.

The chain recombines TRBV6-5 with TRBJ1-2, with 8 nucleotides matching TRBD1. Germline V gene lookup returns CDR1 MNHEY and CDR2 SVGAGI. V was clipped by 6 bases and J by 8 bases; unmatched bases: 11. The CDR3 spans 14 residues. The chain's CDR3 is CASRSNGQGSGYTF. Written as DNA, the CDR3 is TGTGCCAGCAGGTCCAATGGACAGGGAAGCGGCTACACCTTC.

The chain joins TRBV13 to TRBJ2-4, with D unclear. Germline CDR1 reads PRHDT; CDR2 reads FYEKMQ (reference sequence). V shed 5 bases and J shed 6 bases, with 8 bases lying between them. The CDR3 totals 12 residues. The CDR3 loop reads CASSAERNIQYF. CDR3 bases: TGTGCCAGCAGCGCGGAAAGAAACATTCAGTACTTC.

V gene TRBV7-8 combines with J gene TRBJ2-5; D is perhaps TRBD1 or TRBD2 (5 bases each). Trimming took 7 bases from V and 2 from J, leaving 11 bases between them. Germline CDR1 and CDR2: SGHVS and FQNEAQ. This CDR3 contains 13 residues. The CDR3 is CASTRDGQETQYF. The CDR3 DNA is TGTGCCAGCACTAGGGACGGACAAGAGACCCAGTACTTC.

Only one count was recorded for this clone. This chain uses TRBV5-1 with TRBJ2-5, with 9 bases matching TRBD1. The CDR3 extends over 15 amino acids. The germline V gene encodes CDR1 SGHRS and CDR2 YFSETQ. V was clipped by 3 bases and J by 4 bases; unmatched bases: 7. In DNA, the CDR3 is TGCGCCAGCAGCTCGGACAGGGGATGGGGAGAGACCCAGTACTTC. Its protein is CASSSDRGWGETQYF.

The chain carries TRBV19 and TRBJ1-2, with TRBD1 as a possible D gene (5 bases). The CDR3 sequence is 12 residues long. Trimming removed 6 bases at V and 8 bases at J, with 13 bases between. Germline lookup yields CDR1 LNHDA and CDR2 SQIVND (reference sequence). The CDR3 bases are TGTGCCAGTAGCCCGGGACGGAGAGGCTACACCTTC. This gives the protein CASSPGRRGYTF.

CDR3 protein: CASSSMVPPGEQYF. CDR3 nucleotides: TGTGCCAGCAGTTCCATGGTTCCTCCGGGCGAGCAGTACTTC. The chain is built from TRBV28 and TRBJ2-7; D ambiguous. CDR1 MDHEN and CDR2 SYDVKM come from the germline V gene. V was pared by 4 bases and J by 6 bases, with 16 bases between. There are 14 residues in the CDR3. Looking up the rest from reference TRBV28 and TRBJ2-7 gives the full variable domain: DVKVTQSSRYLVKRTGEKVFLECVQDMDHENMFWYRQDPGLGLRLIYFSYDVKMKEKGDIPEGYSVSREKKERFSLILESASTNQTSMYLCASSSMVPPGEQYFGPGTRLTVT.

The V call is TRBV2, the J call TRBJ1-5, with D possibly matching TRBD1 (6 bases). CDR1 is SNHLY, CDR2 FYNNEI, per germline. The CDR3 length is 14 residues. Trimming left V 1 base short and J 7 bases short, with 11 bases between. In DNA, the CDR3 is TGTGCCAGCAGTGAAGTCAGGGGCCGACAGCCCCAGCATTTT. Its protein product is CASSEVRGRQPQHF.

In nucleotides, the CDR3 is TGCGCCAGCAGCTTGAAAGTAGGGGGGAGCACTGAAGCTTTCTTT. Its protein is CASSLKVGGSTEAFF. The V gene is TRBV5-1, the J gene TRBJ1-1, with D perhaps matching TRBD1 (6 bases). The CDR3 has 15 amino acids. Germline-derived CDR1 and CDR2 are SGHRS and YFSETQ. Trimming stripped 1 base from V and 4 bases from J, with 14 bases between.

The CDR3 bases are TGTGCCAGCAGACGGCACGTGGATGAGCAGTTCTTC. Translating gives CASRRHVDEQFF. The chain combines TRBV7-2 with TRBJ2-1; D remains ambiguous. The CDR3 contains 12 residues. The germline V gene encodes CDR1 SGHTA and CDR2 FQGNSA. V was pared by 6 bases and J by 8 bases, with 11 bases between.

The chain is built from TRBV7-2 and TRBJ1-1, with 8 bases aligning to TRBD1. V trimming: 2 bases; J trimming: 0 bases; junction bases outside the gene matches: 8. This CDR3 comprises 17 residues. CDR1 and CDR2 from the germline V gene are SGHTA and FQGNSA. Written as DNA, the CDR3 is TGTGCCAGCAGCTTATCCCGGACAGGGCGAATGAACACTGAAGCTTTCTTT. This translates into CASSLSRTGRMNTEAFF.

This rearrangement joins TRBV28 to TRBJ2-2, with D possibly matching TRBD2 (6 bases). V was cut by 6 bases and J by 4 bases, with 9 bases left in between. The CDR3 runs 13 residues. Germline V CDR1 and CDR2: MDHEN, SYDVKM. Here the CDR3 DNA reads TGTGCCAGCAGAATTAGCGGCACCGGGGAGCTGTTTTTT. Translating it yields CASRISGTGELFF.

This sequence joins TRBV6-5 and TRBJ2-7; unclear D gene. The germline V gene has CDR1 MNHEY and CDR2 SVGAGI. The CDR3 has 16 residues. Between the trimmed V and J ends, which lost 0 bases and 1 base, there was a span of 13 bases. The CDR3 region is CASSYSYRSLSYEQYF. CDR3 in DNA: TGTGCCAGCAGTTACTCCTATCGGTCATTATCCTACGAGCAGTACTTC.